A selection of T cell receptor beta chains follows, all from one sample in a study of regulatory T cells in long-lasting Graves disease. TCRdb fed the multiplex PCR reads into MiXCR, producing one record per CDR3 protein. The profile shows 200,000 to 250,000 distinct CDR3 sequences, around 19% of them singletons. Sequencing used peripheral blood mononuclear cells (PBMCs), obtained at new diagnosis, from a patient treated with antithyroid drugs. The receptors were gathered from a female donor with Graves disease. Both conserved end residues are part of each CDR3.

TRBV7-2 | CASRPTGGNQPQHF
TRBV12-3/TRBV12-4 | CASSSPDRAGNQPQHF
TRBV19 | CASSIVRFGTSGRTGELFF
TRBV15 | CATSREATTNEKLFF
TRBV7-3 | CASSLSTGNEQFF
TRBV9 | CASSARTEQETQYF
TRBV5-6 | CASSLEGNEQYF
TRBV7-9 | CASSLHARGSPLHF
TRBV5-1 | CASSSGPSYGYIF
TRBV7-2 | CASSLWDSKNSPLHF
TRBV12-3/TRBV12-4 | CASSLTGVQPQHF
TRBV19 | CASIQGGEQYF
TRBV9 | CASSPRTGSSKAFF
TRBV28 | CASSRGPKVGYGYTF
TRBV20-1 | CSARKPTSGSPGEQFF
TRBV18 | CASSPRGSGDTQYF
TRBV10-3 | CAISERGTNEKLFF
TRBV28 | CASSVWGQFYGYTF
TRBV10-3 | CAISEMGQPNEKLFF
TRBV11-2 | CASSLDRGYNEQFF
TRBV9 | CASGEGANTGELFF
TRBV18 | CASSQGARNTEAFF
TRBV2 | CASTAGLAATYEQYF
TRBV6-5 | CASSYTSGLGRLFF
TRBV11-2 | CASSFVTGGINEQFF
TRBV19 | CASKWRMDRDGGELFF
TRBV30 | CAWTPDTYGYTF
TRBV2 | CASSADRDGNYGYTF
TRBV20-1 | CSTFKPRTSGRNEQYF
TRBV19 | CASSPDRGFSGEQFF
TRBV5-8 | CASSPGPRSSYEQYF
TRBV27 | CASSLTPYSYNEQFF
TRBV6-5 | CASSYSLADEQFF
TRBV20-1 | CSARDRDRVYEQYF
TRBV19 | CASSIGRANEQFF
TRBV28 | CASSLETGGGLGDTQYF
TRBV7-2 | CASSPPGLAGVSGELFF
TRBV4-3 | CASSLRAGTLSYNEQFF
TRBV11-2 | CASRNLGGRRNTGELFF
TRBV11-3 | CASSLSGQITGELLF
TRBV12-5 | CASGSPLLSGNTIYF
TRBV6-5 | CASSYSRGPTNEQFF
TRBV11-3 | CASSSGTGKRGYTF
TRBV12-3/TRBV12-4 | CASSSREASYEKLFF
TRBV19 | CASSIGRSSAAFF
TRBV11-3 | CASGGSGNTIYF
TRBV20-1 | CSARWTSGEQFF
TRBV11-2 | CASSLAVRESDTQYF
TRBV7-9 | CASSRGQGAEQYF
TRBV6-1 | CASRGTSSSYEQYF
TRBV2 | CASSRGGGGLGQPQHF
TRBV10-3 | CAISEPGGLGTQYF
TRBV6-2/TRBV6-3 | CASSEYSGTSYNEQFF
TRBV6-5 | CASSLRTGGKTEAFF
TRBV11-3 | CASRVGRGGRGMNTEAFF
TRBV12-3/TRBV12-4 | CASSRTTREAEAFF
TRBV15 | CATSRVGGINEQYF
TRBV12-3/TRBV12-4 | CASSFLQSNEKLFF
TRBV7-2 | CASSLGPEGVYGYTF
TRBV6-5 | CASSSLGDGEKLFF